The present TCR beta chain was sequenced within a study of blood T cell repertoires in COVID-19. Whole-study context: The cDNA or gDNA used as material had been derived from T cells, B-cell-depleted T cells, or PBMCs.

In its sample, this clone was seen a few times. Enrollees, about 18 to 89 years old, lived in 24 US areas. The study counted Cohort 3 donors as recovered given two negative PCRs, clearance, or symptom resolution. Authors' methods: Estimated nucleated cell counts came from reference gene primer amplification. Data came from immunoSEQ multiplex PCR; TCRdb stores just in-frame clones and leaves some out. The V and J calls and clone size are taken from that table; D and trimming were inferred from the DNA. The sample consists of around 450,000 clones, roughly 87% of them appearing once. CDR3 length: 14 amino acids. Germline V lookup: CDR1 LNHDA, CDR2 SQIVND (reference sequence). The V end was cut by 5 bases, the J end by 8 bases, with 13 bases between.

This clonotype was sampled from a woman younger than 35 who had recovered from COVID-19. This rearrangement joins TRBV19 to TRBJ1-6; D gene ambiguous. The sequenced sample was PBMCs or T cells enriched from blood (not recorded which). Here the CDR3 reads CASSPTERDSPLHF. The CDR3 coding sequence is TGTGCCAGTAGTCCCACCGAACGGGATTCACCCCTCCACTTT.